Here is one TCR beta chain with its context. This may come from a read error, since a much larger clone is one base off. From RNA transcripts, TCR beta CDR3 regions were amplified. Carried out on the TCR CDR3, a first-round RT-PCR used the HTBI primer set. Using its own MiXCR run on the multiplex PCR reads, TCRdb lists one record per CDR3 protein. The data hold over 700,000 distinct CDR3 sequences, with roughly 40% observed a single time. The entry originates in a study of T cells in Graves' hyperthyroidism and ophthalmopathy. Trimming left V 4 bases short and J 12 bases short, with 18 bases between. Looked up from germline, CDR1 is SGHDN and CDR2 is FVKESK. CDR3 length: 13 amino acids.

V usage is TRBV14 and J usage is TRBJ1-1; D gene ambiguous. The source material was blood. The sequence derives from a man younger than 30 with Graves' hyperthyroidism. The CDR3 DNA sequence: TGTGCCAGCAGCCGTCTGAATATGCTTTCCTCTTTCTTT. Translating it yields CASSRLNMLSSFF.